This TCR beta chain was identified during a study of blood T cells in healthy people across ages (dated by TCRdb to between 2015 and 2016). For the study in its entirety: In model experiments, template switching captured roughly one uniquely barcoded TCR beta cDNA molecule for every two T cells. Donors were grouped into four age groups: young (average roughly 16 years), middle-aged (about 40), aged (around 62) and long-lived (around 80). Using deep sequencing normalized with unique cDNA molecular identifiers, the study measured how TCR beta repertoire diversity changes with age. Donors of different ages were randomly distributed across sequencing lanes to avoid experimental bias. For two donors (one aged 18 to 30 and one aged 80 or older), the study analyzed two additional independent replicas of 1 million unique cDNA reads from the same blood draw. Study-level results and caveats: Estimates of total diversity from one million sequenced T cells were regarded as lower bounds and underestimates. There was a strong correlation between observed TCR beta diversity and the percentage of naive T cells measured by flow cytometry. Bulk unsorted PBMC profiling prevented conclusive comparison of naive and antigen-experienced compartments. Donor CMV infection status was unknown, potentially confounding age-related changes in expanded clonotypes. Compared with the aged group, the long-lived group had more naive CD4+ T cells, fewer expanded clones and increased TCR diversity, a pattern suggesting age selection. Observed TCR beta diversity per million T cells fell roughly linearly with age, and a significant reduction was already apparent by age roughly 40.

The library was obtained by 5' RACE. Instrument used: Illumina HiSeq 2500. A second PCR of about 7 to 12 cycles was performed with a sample-barcoded 5' primer and a J-beta primer mix. A template-switch 5' adaptor carrying 12 random nucleotides introduced a unique molecular identifier onto each TCR beta cDNA molecule. Each sample yielded at least 3 million CDR3-containing paired-end reads. First-strand cDNA synthesis was performed from all RNA using the Mint cDNA synthesis kit, with priming by a TRBC-specific oligonucleotide. After uracil-DNA glycosylase treatment, a first 18-cycle PCR used universal primers M1SS and BC2_uni_R on all cDNA. For the original study's pipeline: Each sample was normalized by randomly selecting 1 million high-quality reads, each carrying a distinct molecular identifier. Reads with shared molecular identifiers were discarded instead of being binned into consensus sequences. CDR3 identification, clonotype clustering and error correction used MiTCR with a Q25 quality threshold and the strictest error-elimination algorithm. A nonparametric unseen species model with Euler transformation was used to estimate a lower bound on total TCR beta diversity. TCRdb's own reprocessing of the public reads used fastp at Q25 and MiXCR and kept productive beta chains. All rows with the same CDR3 protein become a single entry with the most common DNA and genes. TCRdb's processing, not the study's, gives the V and J calls here. For this sample the table gives some 1.5 million distinct CDR3 sequences, of which 28% were detected only once. The top ten clones comprise less than 9.5% of the sample.

This clonotype was seen more than once but under ten times. The antigen this receptor binds is unknown. It has no much larger one-base neighbor in the sample; base qualities were not kept. The donors were roughly 38 Caucasian individuals from Russia, aged roughly 6 to 95 years, who were systemically healthy. Each donor gave approximately 9.3 milliliters of peripheral blood, collected into EDTA-treated Vacutainer tubes. PBMCs were isolated by Ficoll-Paque density-gradient centrifugation, with at least 7 million obtained per sample. Trizol reagent was used to extract total RNA from PBMCs, with at least 5.5 micrograms per sample. For every donor, an aliquot of PBMCs went through flow cytometry to measure the percentages of naive CD45RAhigh/CD27high T cells. The CDR3 measures 13 amino acids from cysteine to phenylalanine. The retained sequence is limited to the CDR3, 39 bases, with the frame set at the first base. CDR1 LGHDT and CDR2 YNNKEL were looked up in the germline V gene (reference sequence). Deletion took 0 bases off V and 3 bases off J, with a span of 4 bases between the germline ends.

Material for sequencing was blood. The receptor chain draws on TRBV3-1 and TRBJ2-3; the D gene is not confidently resolved. The source of this sequence is a young woman in good health. CDR3 reads: CASSQEETDTQYF. The nucleotides are TGTGCCAGCAGCCAAGAGGAGACAGATACGCAGTATTTT.